A single sample is the source of the 32 T cell receptor beta chains below, sequenced in a study of T-cell reconstitution after alpha-beta-depleted transplantation in children (dated by TCRdb to between 2015 and 2016). Library prep was done by PCR. TCRdb names Illumina HiSeq 2500 as the instrument used. TCR libraries were prepared with molecular barcoding, using unique molecular identifiers to normalize TCRbeta repertoire quantification. The public reads were reprocessed in TCRdb via fastp at Q25 and MiXCR, keeping in-frame beta chains. Entries are consolidated by CDR3 protein sequence, retaining the most common genes and DNA. Recorded for this sample are 230,000 or so distinct CDR3 sequences; 9.5% to 15% of them occurred a single time. The top ten hold around 3% of the sample. Sequenced material: PBMCs from the stem cell graft donor, taken from the stem cell graft. The receptor source for this set is a human donor who donated a stem cell graft to a child with acute lymphoblastic leukemia.

This clonotype was seen repeatedly, ten times or more. The rearrangement joins TRBV5-1 to TRBJ1-1; 7 nucleotides line up with TRBD1. V shed 4 bases, J shed 8 bases, and the junction held 8 bases outside the gene matches. From germline, CDR1 is SGHRS and CDR2 YFSETQ. The CDR3 totals 13 residues. The CDR3 loop reads CASSLGTETEAFF. The CDR3 nucleotides read TGCGCCAGCAGCCTGGGGACAGAGACGGAAGCTTTCTTT.

In its sample, this clonotype was seen many times. The rearrangement uses TRBV7-2 and TRBJ1-2, with 7 positions matching TRBD1. The V gene's germline CDR1 is SGHTA and CDR2 FQGNSA. V lost 4 bases and J lost 8; bases outside the gene matches: 10. The CDR3 loop spans 14 amino acids. Here the CDR3 reads CASSSVETGLGYTF. The DNA of the CDR3 is TGTGCCAGCAGCTCGGTCGAGACAGGGCTCGGCTACACCTTC.

This clonotype has ten or more counts. The chain has TRBV20-1 and TRBJ1-1; no firm D call. The CDR3 loop spans 14 amino acids. The germline CDR1 and CDR2 sequences are DFQATT and SNEGSKA (reference sequence). V dropped 3 bases and J dropped 0 bases, with 11 bases sitting between them. The CDR3 nucleotides read TGCAGTGCTAGGATAGTGGGCATGAACACTGAAGCTTTCTTT. It is translated as CSARIVGMNTEAFF.

CDR3: CASSTTGDQPQHF. In DNA, the CDR3 is TGTGCCAGTAGTACTACAGGGGATCAGCCCCAGCATTTT. The V and J genes are TRBV19 and TRBJ1-5, with 7 bases matching TRBD1. Losses at the gene ends were 4 bases for V and 5 bases for J; bases not matched to a gene: 2. Germline V gene data show CDR1 as LNHDA and CDR2 as SQIVND (reference sequence). CDR3 length equals 13 residues.

This clonotype was detected many times. The CDR3 DNA is TGCAGCGCTGCCCGCGGAGGGGTGAACACTGAAGCTTTCTTT. It codes for CSAARGGVNTEAFF. The chain recombines TRBV29-1 with TRBJ1-1; tentatively, D is TRBD1 (5 bases). The CDR3 consists of 14 residues. Trimming shortened V by 7 bases and J by 0 bases, and 15 bases separated the two germline ends. Looked up from germline, CDR1 is SQVTM and CDR2 is ANQGSEA.

This clonotype has ten or more counts. The rearrangement links TRBV5-1 to TRBJ1-1; possible D gene TRBD1, 5 bases. The CDR3 is 15 amino acids. With 3 bases removed from V and 0 bases from J, the gap between germline ends came to 12 bases. Per the germline V gene, CDR1 is SGHRS and CDR2 is YFSETQ. CDR3 bases: TGCGCCAGCAGCTCTGGTGCAGGGATGAACACTGAAGCTTTCTTT. The encoded protein is CASSSGAGMNTEAFF.

This clonotype was picked up many times. This chain uses TRBV5-5 with TRBJ2-7; 9 nucleotides align to TRBD1. The CDR3 sequence is 13 residues long. V lost 2 bases to trimming and J lost 7 bases; unmatched junction nucleotides: 4. Germline CDR1 is SGHKS and CDR2 is YYEKEE (reference sequence). The chain's CDR3 is CASSFGTGREQYF. CDR3 nucleotides: TGTGCCAGCAGCTTCGGGACAGGGCGTGAGCAGTACTTC.

Comment on this clonotype: A single base separates this from a much larger clone, so it may be a read error. This chain joins TRBV7-9 and TRBJ1-6, with D unresolved. V lost 4 bases to trimming and J lost 4 bases, with 11 bases between them. The CDR3 extends over 15 amino acids. Germline loops: CDR1 SEHNR, CDR2 FQNEAQ (reference sequence). The CDR3 DNA sequence: TGTGCCAGCAGCTCACAGAGGCAGTATAATTCACCCCTCCACTTT. It specifies CASSSQRQYNSPLHF. Full variable domain (outside the CDR3, taken from reference TRBV7-9 and TRBJ1-6): DTGVSQNPRHKITKRGQNVTFRCDPISEHNRLYWYRQTLGQGPEFLTYFQNEAQLEKSRLLSDRFSAERPKGSFSTLEIQRTEQGDSAMYLCASSSQRQYNSPLHFGNGTRLTVT.

This clonotype was seen many times. The V gene is TRBV29-1, the J gene TRBJ2-2; perhaps TRBD1 as D (6 bases). The CDR3 spans 14 residues. Germline CDR1 reads SQVTM; CDR2 reads ANQGSEA. Between the trimmed V and J ends, which lost 5 bases and 4 bases, there was a span of 14 bases. The CDR3 DNA follows: TGCAGCGTTAATACAGGGAAGAGCACCGGGGAGCTGTTTTTT. This gives the protein CSVNTGKSTGELFF.

This clonotype was observed many times. The V and J genes are TRBV5-6 and TRBJ2-2; D call uncertain. Germline V lookup: CDR1 SGHDT, CDR2 YYEEEE. CDR3 length: 15 residues. The V end lost 2 bases, the J end lost 6 bases, and 14 bases lay between the germline ends. The CDR3 DNA sequence: TGTGCCAGCAGCTTAGGGAATCGGCTGGCCGGGGAGCTGTTTTTT. Its protein is CASSLGNRLAGELFF.

This clonotype was seen many times. The chain couples TRBV7-2 to TRBJ1-1; D gene uncertain. V dropped 4 bases and J dropped 3 bases, with 12 bases sitting between them. The germline V gene encodes CDR1 SGHTA and CDR2 FQGNSA. This CDR3 is 14 amino acids long. CDR3 protein: CASSSLGLDTEAFF. In nucleotides, the CDR3 is TGTGCCAGCAGCTCCTTGGGCTTGGACACTGAAGCTTTCTTT.

In its sample, this clonotype was seen many times. The chain is built from TRBV12-3 or TRBV12-4 and TRBJ1-3, with a tentative D call TRBD1 (5 bases). This CDR3 has 15 residues. Trimming cost V 5 bases and J 8 bases, with 19 bases left between them. CDR3 sequence reads: CASSPPAGYEDTIYF. The CDR3 DNA reads as TGTGCCAGCAGTCCCCCGGCAGGGTATGAAGACACCATATATTTT.

CDR3 DNA sequence: TGTGCCAGCAGCCCTCAGCGGGTGTCGGGGTCATTCCACGAGCAGTACTTC. This translates into CASSPQRVSGSFHEQYF. The chain combines TRBV5-4 with TRBJ2-7; weak D call: TRBD2 (6 bases). Germline-derived CDR1 and CDR2 are SGHNT and YYREEE (reference sequence). V lost 4 bases and J 5 bases, leaving 25 bases between the germline ends. This CDR3 has 17 residues.

This clonotype was seen a handful of times. The rearrangement uses TRBV5-1 and TRBJ2-7, with a possible D match to TRBD2 (7 bases). The CDR3 is 15 amino acids. V shed 0 bases and J shed 5 bases, with 15 bases lying between them. CDR1 is SGHRS, CDR2 YFSETQ, per germline. The CDR3 sequence is CASSLAKRGGDEQYF. The CDR3 region has the DNA TGCGCCAGCAGCTTGGCCAAAAGAGGGGGGGACGAGCAGTACTTC.

This clonotype was counted ten times or more. The chain combines TRBV28 with TRBJ2-7, with no clear D. The CDR3 covers 12 residues. V lost 4 bases to trimming and J lost 2 bases, with 6 bases between them. Germline values: CDR1 MDHEN, CDR2 SYDVKM. DNA of the CDR3: TGTGCCAGCAGTTCTCCAGCCTACGAGCAGTACTTC. Translation gives CASSSPAYEQYF.

This clonotype was seen repeatedly, ten times or more. V is TRBV28 and J is TRBJ1-2; maybe TRBD1 (5 bases). V was trimmed by 2 bases and J by 4 bases, leaving 14 bases between them. This CDR3 spans 15 amino acids. Germline loops: CDR1 MDHEN, CDR2 SYDVKM. The chain's CDR3 is CASSLVGAGLYGYTF. The CDR3 bases are TGTGCCAGCAGTTTAGTGGGCGCAGGGCTCTATGGCTACACCTTC.

This clonotype occurred many times. The chain couples TRBV12-3 or TRBV12-4 to TRBJ2-7; maybe TRBD2 (6 bases). This CDR3 is 12 amino acids long. V shed 7 bases and J shed 3 bases, with 10 bases lying between them. This CDR3 is CASTLGGYEQYF. As DNA, the CDR3 is TGTGCCAGCACCCTGGGGGGCTACGAGCAGTACTTC.

The chain joins TRBV25-1 to TRBJ1-2; tentatively, D is TRBD1 (5 bases). The germline V and J ends were trimmed by 6 bases and 11 bases, with 22 bases remaining between them. The CDR3 has 14 amino acids. Germline assignment: CDR1 MGHDK and CDR2 SYGVNS. CDR3 DNA sequence: TGTGCCAGCAGCCAGGGATCGGGGATGCGGGGATACACCTTC. This translates into CASSQGSGMRGYTF.

This clonotype has at least ten counts. The rearrangement uses TRBV18 and TRBJ2-5; 7 positions agree with TRBD2. Germline CDR1 reads KGHSH; CDR2 reads LQKENI. The CDR3 is made up of 15 amino acids. J gave up 5 bases and V 2 bases, and 8 bases lay outside the gene matches. CDR3 sequence: CASSPASGGRETQYF. The CDR3 DNA follows: TGTGCCAGCTCACCAGCTAGCGGAGGGCGGGAGACCCAGTACTTC.

This clonotype came up many times. V and J are TRBV10-3 and TRBJ2-1, with TRBD2 matching 10 bases. CDR3 length: 16 residues. J was trimmed by 6 bases and V by 2 bases; bases with no gene match: 7. From germline, CDR1 is ENHRY and CDR2 SYGVKD. CDR3 amino acids: CAISETAGGLFNEQFF. CDR3 DNA: TGTGCCATCAGTGAGACAGCGGGGGGGCTTTTCAATGAGCAGTTCTTC.

Many counts were recorded for this clonotype. The chain joins TRBV5-1 to TRBJ2-7; unclear D gene. With 3 bases removed from V and 2 bases from J, the gap between germline ends came to 3 bases. The CDR3 runs 11 residues. Germline V CDR1 and CDR2: SGHRS, YFSETQ. The CDR3 sequence: CASSSTYEQYF. For the CDR3, the DNA is TGCGCCAGCAGCTCCACCTACGAGCAGTACTTC.

This clonotype was counted ten times or more. At one end the junction does not follow the germline gene, possibly because of a read error. Here the CDR3 reads CASSVDGNTEAFF. The DNA of the CDR3 is TGTGCCAGCAGCGTAGACGGGAACACTGAAGCTTTCTTT. This chain links TRBV5-1 with TRBJ1-1; D gene unclear. Germline V gene sequence: CDR1 SGHRS, CDR2 YFSETQ. The CDR3 is made up of 13 amino acids.

This chain links TRBV30 with TRBJ2-3; D call uncertain. From germline, CDR1 is GTSNPN and CDR2 SVGIG (reference sequence). This CDR3 has 15 residues. Trimming removed 0 bases from V and 4 bases from J, with 14 bases in between. CDR3 coding DNA: TGTGCCTGGAGTGTAATAGCAGGAGCCGCAGATACGCAGTATTTT. It codes for CAWSVIAGAADTQYF.

This clonotype was detected ten times or more. V and J are TRBV12-3 or TRBV12-4 and TRBJ1-2; D is unresolved. V was trimmed by 5 bases and J by 4 bases, leaving 11 bases between them. The CDR3 length is 13 residues. This chain's CDR3 is CASSIGRAYGYTF. DNA for the CDR3: TGTGCCAGCAGTATCGGACGGGCCTATGGCTACACCTTC.

This clonotype appeared a few times. The chain employs TRBV12-3 or TRBV12-4 and TRBJ2-1, with TRBD2 identical over 12 bases. Losses at the gene ends were 1 base for V and 8 bases for J; bases not matched to a gene: 6. This CDR3 has 16 residues. CDR3 DNA sequence: TGTGCCAGCAGTTTAGGACTAGCGGGGGCCAGGGATGAGCAGTTCTTC. Translated, it gives CASSLGLAGARDEQFF.

In this sample, this clonotype turned up a few times. J is TRBJ1-1 and V is TRBV30, with 7 bases aligning to TRBD1. The CDR3 is 13 residues long. Germline-derived CDR1 and CDR2 are GTSNPN and SVGIG (reference sequence). After removal of 4 bases from V and 4 bases from J, the junction contained 6 bases not matched to a gene. CDR3 nucleotides: TGTGCCTGGACTAAAAAGGGGGCCACTGAAGCTTTCTTT. This encodes CAWTKKGATEAFF.

The sample holds a few counts of this clonotype. The chain has TRBV20-1 and TRBJ2-7; D remains ambiguous. The CDR3 totals 12 residues. The germline gives CDR1 DFQATT, CDR2 SNEGSKA (reference sequence). Trimming took off 6 bases at V and 1 base at J, with 10 bases between the two ends. The CDR3 region is CSALELSYEQYF. The CDR3 region has the DNA TGCAGTGCCTTAGAGCTATCCTACGAGCAGTACTTC.

This clonotype showed up many times. The rearrangement joins TRBV5-6 to TRBJ2-5; the D is unclear. V lost 0 bases to trimming and J lost 0 bases, with 6 bases between them. The CDR3 is 14 residues long. Germline CDR1 is SGHDT and CDR2 is YYEEEE. This CDR3 is CASSLVADQETQYF. As DNA, the CDR3 is TGTGCCAGCAGCTTGGTTGCGGACCAAGAGACCCAGTACTTC.

At least ten counts were recorded for this clonotype. The rearrangement links TRBV4-3 to TRBJ2-5; D remains ambiguous. CDR1 and CDR2 (germline): LGHNA, YSLEER. The V and J ends lost 0 bases and 0 bases respectively, with 17 bases between them. The CDR3 loop spans 18 amino acids. The CDR3 reads CASSQDLSSIEYQETQYF. The CDR3, as DNA: TGCGCCAGCAGCCAAGATTTGTCTTCGATTGAGTACCAAGAGACCCAGTACTTC.

This clonotype was counted at least ten times. The genes are TRBV6-1 and TRBJ2-7, with TRBD2 identical over 8 bases. The trim removed 6 bases at V and 2 bases at J, leaving 3 bases unmatched. The CDR3 length is 13 residues. Looked up from germline, CDR1 is MNHNS and CDR2 is SASEGT. The CDR3 region has the DNA TGTGCCAGCAGACTAGCGGTTCCCTACGAGCAGTACTTC. Amino acid sequence: CASRLAVPYEQYF.

This clonotype was picked up many times. The V gene is TRBV4-2, the J gene TRBJ2-4; D unclear. The CDR3 has 14 amino acids. CDR1 is LGHNA and CDR2 is YNFKEQ in the germline V gene. V was pared by 3 bases and J by 1 base, with 7 bases between. CDR3 sequence (DNA): TGTGCCAGCAGCCATCCGACCGCCAAAAACATTCAGTACTTC. It codes for CASSHPTAKNIQYF.

In its sample, this clonotype was seen many times. The chain couples TRBV19 to TRBJ2-3, with 8 bases matching TRBD2. Trimming removed 6 bases from V and 0 bases from J; junction bases left unmatched: 2. This CDR3 is built from 14 residues. Germline CDR1 reads LNHDA; CDR2 reads SQIVND (reference sequence). CDR3 protein: CASRERGSTDTQYF. Written as DNA, the CDR3 is TGTGCCAGTAGAGAGCGGGGGAGCACAGATACGCAGTATTTT.